This entry lists 6 T cell receptor beta chains sequenced from one sample in a study of T-cell memory formation after mild COVID-19. TCRdb recomputed calls from the 5' RACE reads with MiXCR, one row per CDR3 protein. The sample carries 400,000 to 500,000 distinct CDR3 sequences, more than 15% recorded once. Sequencing was performed on PBMCs or a T cell subset sorted from them (not recorded which). The source is a man in his late teens or twenties who had mild COVID-19 (a few samples of this study predate the infection). Cell type and time point are not known.

At least ten counts were recorded for this clonotype. The V and J genes are TRBV5-1 and TRBJ2-7; 8 bases agree with TRBD1. The CDR3 extends over 14 amino acids. Germline loops: CDR1 SGHRS, CDR2 YFSETQ. DNA for the CDR3: TGCGCCAGCAGCTTGACCTCCGGGACAGGCACATTGTTCGTC. It yields the protein CASSLTSGTGTLFV.

This clonotype was observed a few times. This chain connects TRBV11-2 to TRBJ2-1, with D possibly being TRBD2 (5 bases). Germline CDR1 and CDR2: SGHAT and FQNNGV. This CDR3 comprises 17 residues. Trimming cost V 5 bases and J 7 bases, with 24 bases left between them. CDR3 residues: CASSDTIYTRTLNEQFF. In nucleotides, the CDR3 is TGTGCCAGCAGCGATACAATATACACACGGACTCTTAATGAGCAGTTCTTC. Looking up the rest from reference TRBV11-2 and TRBJ2-1 gives the full variable domain: EAGVAQSPRYKIIEKRQSVAFWCNPISGHATLYWYQQILGQGPKLLIQFQNNGVVDDSQLPKDRFSAERLKGVDSTLKIQPAKLEDSAVYLCASSDTIYTRTLNEQFFGPGTRLTVL.

V is TRBV7-9 and J is TRBJ2-1; D remains ambiguous. Trimming removed 5 bases from V and 6 bases from J, with 5 bases in between. The germline V gene has CDR1 SEHNR and CDR2 FQNEAQ (reference sequence). CDR3 size: 11 residues. This chain's CDR3 is CASSKTNEQFF. For the CDR3, the DNA is TGTGCCAGCAGCAAGACCAATGAGCAGTTCTTC. Full variable domain (remainder filled in from reference TRBV7-9 and TRBJ2-1): DTGVSQNPRHKITKRGQNVTFRCDPISEHNRLYWYRQTLGQGPEFLTYFQNEAQLEKSRLLSDRFSAERPKGSFSTLEIQRTEQGDSAMYLCASSKTNEQFFGPGTRLTVL.

The genes are TRBV7-9 and TRBJ1-2; D is unresolved. The CDR3 sequence is 14 residues long. V shed 5 bases and J shed 5 bases, with 15 bases lying between them. Germline V gene sequence: CDR1 SEHNR, CDR2 FQNEAQ (reference sequence). The CDR3 region has the DNA TGTGCCAGCAGCCCGAGTGGGGAAGCTTATGGCTACACCTTC. It specifies CASSPSGEAYGYTF.

Many counts were recorded for this clonotype. The V and J genes are TRBV20-1 and TRBJ2-3; 7 nucleotides match TRBD1. Germline CDR1 reads DFQATT; CDR2 reads SNEGSKA (reference sequence). V trimming: 5 bases; J trimming: 3 bases; junction bases outside the gene matches: 2. There are 12 residues in the CDR3. DNA for the CDR3: TGCAGTGCTGGCAGGGGGACAGATACGCAGTATTTT. Its translation is CSAGRGTDTQYF.

The V and J genes are TRBV7-9 and TRBJ2-1, with a possible D match to TRBD1 (5 bases). This CDR3 contains 16 residues. V was shortened by 2 bases and J by 11 bases, with 22 bases between the two germline ends. Germline CDR1 SEHNR, CDR2 FQNEAQ (reference sequence). The CDR3 loop reads CASSLNPPSTVDKQFF. For the CDR3, the DNA is TGTGCCAGCAGCTTAAACCCGCCCTCGACAGTGGACAAGCAGTTCTTC.